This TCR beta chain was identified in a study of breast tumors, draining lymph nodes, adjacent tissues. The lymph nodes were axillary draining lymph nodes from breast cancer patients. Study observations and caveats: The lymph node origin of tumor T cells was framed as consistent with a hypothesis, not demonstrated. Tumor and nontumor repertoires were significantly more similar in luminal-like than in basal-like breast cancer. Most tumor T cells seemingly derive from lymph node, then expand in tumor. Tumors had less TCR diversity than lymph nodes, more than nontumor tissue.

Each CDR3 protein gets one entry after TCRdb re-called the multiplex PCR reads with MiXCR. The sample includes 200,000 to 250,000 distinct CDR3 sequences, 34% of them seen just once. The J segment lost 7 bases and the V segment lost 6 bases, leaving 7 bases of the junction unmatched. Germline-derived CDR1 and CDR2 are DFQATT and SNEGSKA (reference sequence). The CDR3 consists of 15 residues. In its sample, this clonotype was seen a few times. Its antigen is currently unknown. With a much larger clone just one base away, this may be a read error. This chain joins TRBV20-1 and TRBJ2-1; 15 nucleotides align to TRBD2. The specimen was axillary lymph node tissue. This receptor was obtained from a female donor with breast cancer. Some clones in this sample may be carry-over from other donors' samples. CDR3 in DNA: TGCAGTGCCCAGGGACTAGCGGGAGGTTCGAATGAGCAGTTCTTC. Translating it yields CSAQGLAGGSNEQFF.